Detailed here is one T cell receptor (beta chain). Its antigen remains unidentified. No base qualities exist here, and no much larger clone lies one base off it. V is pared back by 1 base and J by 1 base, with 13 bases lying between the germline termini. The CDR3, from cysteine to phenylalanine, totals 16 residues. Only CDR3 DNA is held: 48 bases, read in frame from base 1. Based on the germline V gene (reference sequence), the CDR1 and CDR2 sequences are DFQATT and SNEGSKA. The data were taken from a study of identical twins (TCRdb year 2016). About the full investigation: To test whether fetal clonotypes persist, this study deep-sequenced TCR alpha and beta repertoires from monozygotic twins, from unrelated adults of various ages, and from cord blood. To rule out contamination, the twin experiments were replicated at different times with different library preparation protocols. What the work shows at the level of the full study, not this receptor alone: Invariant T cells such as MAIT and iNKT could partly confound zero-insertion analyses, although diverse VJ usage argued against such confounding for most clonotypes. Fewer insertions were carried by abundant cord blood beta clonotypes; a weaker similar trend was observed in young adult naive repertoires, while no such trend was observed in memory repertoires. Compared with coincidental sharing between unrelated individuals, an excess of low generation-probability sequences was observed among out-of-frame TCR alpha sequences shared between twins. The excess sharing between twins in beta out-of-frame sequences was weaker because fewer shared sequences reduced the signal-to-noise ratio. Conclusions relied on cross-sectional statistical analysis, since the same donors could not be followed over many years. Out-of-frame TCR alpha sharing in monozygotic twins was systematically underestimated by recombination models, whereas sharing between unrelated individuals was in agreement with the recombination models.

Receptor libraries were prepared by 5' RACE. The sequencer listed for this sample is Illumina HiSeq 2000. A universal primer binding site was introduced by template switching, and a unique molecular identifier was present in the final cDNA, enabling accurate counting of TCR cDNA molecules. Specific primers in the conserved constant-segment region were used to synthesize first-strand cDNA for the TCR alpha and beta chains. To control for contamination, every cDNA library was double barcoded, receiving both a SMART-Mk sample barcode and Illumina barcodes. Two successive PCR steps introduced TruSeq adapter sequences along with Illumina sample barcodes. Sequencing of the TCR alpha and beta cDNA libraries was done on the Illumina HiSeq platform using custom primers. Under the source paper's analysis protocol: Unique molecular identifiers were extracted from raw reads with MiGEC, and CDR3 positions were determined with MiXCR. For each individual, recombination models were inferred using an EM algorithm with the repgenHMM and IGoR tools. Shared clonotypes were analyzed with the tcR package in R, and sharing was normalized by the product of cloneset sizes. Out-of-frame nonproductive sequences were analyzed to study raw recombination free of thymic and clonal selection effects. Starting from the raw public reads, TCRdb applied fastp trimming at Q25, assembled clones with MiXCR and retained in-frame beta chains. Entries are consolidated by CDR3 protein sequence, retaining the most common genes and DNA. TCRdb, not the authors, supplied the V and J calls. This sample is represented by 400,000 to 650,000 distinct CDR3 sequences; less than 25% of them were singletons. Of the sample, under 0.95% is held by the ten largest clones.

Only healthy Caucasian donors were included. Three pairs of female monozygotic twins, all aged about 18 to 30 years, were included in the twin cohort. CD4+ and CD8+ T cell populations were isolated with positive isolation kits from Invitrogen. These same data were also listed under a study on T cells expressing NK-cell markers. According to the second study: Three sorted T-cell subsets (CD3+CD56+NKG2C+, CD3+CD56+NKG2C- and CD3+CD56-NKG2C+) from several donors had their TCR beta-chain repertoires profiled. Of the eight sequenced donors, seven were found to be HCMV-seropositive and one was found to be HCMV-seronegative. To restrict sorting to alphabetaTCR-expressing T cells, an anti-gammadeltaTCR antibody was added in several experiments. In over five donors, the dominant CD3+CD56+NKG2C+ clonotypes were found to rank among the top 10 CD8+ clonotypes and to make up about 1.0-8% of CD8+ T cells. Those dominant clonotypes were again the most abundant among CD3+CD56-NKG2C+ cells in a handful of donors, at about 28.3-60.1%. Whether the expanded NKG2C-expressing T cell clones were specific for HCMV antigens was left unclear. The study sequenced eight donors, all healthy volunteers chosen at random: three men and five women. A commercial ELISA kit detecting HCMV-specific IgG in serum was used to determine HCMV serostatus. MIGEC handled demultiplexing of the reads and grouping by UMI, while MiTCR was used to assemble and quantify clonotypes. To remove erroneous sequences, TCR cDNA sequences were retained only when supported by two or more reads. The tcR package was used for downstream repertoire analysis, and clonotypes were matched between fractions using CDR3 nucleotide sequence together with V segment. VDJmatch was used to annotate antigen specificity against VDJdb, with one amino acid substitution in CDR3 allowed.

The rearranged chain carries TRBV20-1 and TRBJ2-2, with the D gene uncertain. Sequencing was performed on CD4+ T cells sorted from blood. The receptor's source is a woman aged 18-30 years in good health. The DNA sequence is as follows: TGCAGTGCTAGAGCCGACAACTGGGAGAACACCGGGGAGCTGTTTTTT. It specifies CSARADNWENTGELFF.